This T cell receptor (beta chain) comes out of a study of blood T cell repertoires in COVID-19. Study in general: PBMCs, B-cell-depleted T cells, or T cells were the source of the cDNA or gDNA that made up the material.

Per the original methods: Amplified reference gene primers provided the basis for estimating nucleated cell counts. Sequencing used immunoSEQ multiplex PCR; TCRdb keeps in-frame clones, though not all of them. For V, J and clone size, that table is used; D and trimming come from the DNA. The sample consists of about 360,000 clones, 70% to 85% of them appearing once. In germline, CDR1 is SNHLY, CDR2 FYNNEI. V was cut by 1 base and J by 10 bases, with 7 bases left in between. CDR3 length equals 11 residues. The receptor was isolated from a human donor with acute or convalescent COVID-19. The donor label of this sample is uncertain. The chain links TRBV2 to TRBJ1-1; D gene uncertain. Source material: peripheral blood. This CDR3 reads CASSEDIAAFF. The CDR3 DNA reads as TGTGCCAGCAGTGAAGACATTGCAGCTTTCTTT.